These 3 T cell receptor beta chains share one sample of origin, sequenced in a study of blood T cell repertoires in COVID-19. Assay used: immunoSEQ multiplex PCR; TCRdb lists only in-frame clones, some missing. The repertoire holds about 120,000 clones, with 88% as singletons. The sequencing sample was made of peripheral blood. These receptors were obtained from a woman older than 75 with acute or convalescent COVID-19.

The rearrangement uses TRBV7-9 and TRBJ1-1, with D perhaps TRBD1 (5 bases). The CDR3 consists of 12 residues. Germline values: CDR1 SEHNR, CDR2 FQNEAQ (reference sequence). V dropped 6 bases and J dropped 5 bases, with 10 bases sitting between them. The CDR3 sequence is CASRLEGTEAFF. CDR3 nucleotide sequence: TGTGCCAGCAGGCTGGAGGGGACTGAAGCTTTCTTT.

This sequence joins TRBV10-2 and TRBJ2-5, with 7 bases matching TRBD1. CDR3 size: 12 residues. V lost 6 bases to trimming and J lost 2 bases; unmatched junction nucleotides: 0. Germline lookup yields CDR1 WSHSY and CDR2 SAAADI. The CDR3 DNA is TGCGCCAGCAGACAGGGGCAAGAGACCCAGTACTTC. It yields the protein CASRQGQETQYF.

V usage is TRBV4-2 and J usage is TRBJ2-7, with a weak D call TRBD1 (6 bases). Trimming cost V 10 bases and J 3 bases, with 13 bases left between them. The CDR3 is 12 residues long. Germline CDR1 and CDR2: LGHNA and YNFKEQ. CDR3 nucleotides: TGTGCCACCAAGGGGGACCTCTACGAGCAGTACTTC. Translating it yields CATKGDLYEQYF.